What follows are 27 T cell receptor beta chains derived from one specimen sequenced in a study of T-cell reconstitution after alpha-beta-depleted transplantation in children. Construction of the TCRbeta library involved unique molecular identifiers. TCRdb independently ran MiXCR on the PCR reads; one entry per CDR3 protein. The sample holds around 6,100 distinct CDR3 sequences, approximately 16% seen once. This sample comprised PBMCs, mostly from graft donor cells, obtained 60 days after TCRalphabeta/CD19-depleted stem cell transplant. The receptors were sampled from a male patient aged 5 to 17 who had a stem cell transplant for acute myeloid leukemia, so the T cells may come from the graft donor.

This clonotype qualifies as medium-sized (0.01 to 0.1%). The chain joins TRBV6-5 to TRBJ2-5; 7 bases are shared with TRBD2. The V gene's germline CDR1 is MNHEY and CDR2 SVGAGI. The CDR3 loop spans 16 amino acids. Trimming took 9 bases from V and 1 from J; bases not matched to a gene: 14. CDR3 amino acids: CASRAVGSGPQETQYF. In DNA form, the CDR3 reads TGTGCCAGTCGCGCAGTTGGTAGCGGGCCCCAAGAGACCCAGTACTTC.

This clonotype was observed a few times. The rearrangement joins TRBV5-1 to TRBJ2-7, with D tentatively TRBD2 (6 bases). The CDR3 is 15 amino acids. V dropped 6 bases and J dropped 3 bases, with 19 bases sitting between them. In germline, CDR1 is SGHRS, CDR2 YFSETQ. CDR3 sequence: CASTPSGPEGYEQYF. The CDR3, as DNA: TGCGCCAGCACTCCCAGCGGGCCAGAGGGCTACGAGCAGTACTTC.

This clonotype is medium-sized by share. This sequence joins TRBV3-1 and TRBJ2-1, with 7 bases identical to TRBD2. Germline values: CDR1 LGHDT, CDR2 YNNKEL (reference sequence). This CDR3 region has 19 residues. V dropped 4 bases and J dropped 3; count of bases not matched to a gene: 18. The CDR3 sequence: CASSPIPFVAGAHYNEQFF. In DNA form, the CDR3 reads TGTGCCAGCAGCCCTATCCCCTTTGTAGCGGGTGCACACTACAATGAGCAGTTCTTC.

Only a few counts were recorded for this clonotype. The V and J genes are TRBV5-4 and TRBJ2-7; 12 bases map to TRBD2. Trimming at V came to 4 bases and at J to 1 base, leaving 3 bases not matched to a gene. Germline V CDR1 and CDR2: SGHNT, YYREEE (reference sequence). CDR3 length: 15 amino acids. Here the CDR3 reads CASSRGTSGSYEQYF. Written as DNA, the CDR3 is TGTGCCAGCAGCCGTGGGACTAGCGGGTCCTACGAGCAGTACTTC. Looking up the rest from reference TRBV5-4 and TRBJ2-7 gives the full variable domain: ETGVTQSPTHLIKTRGQQVTLRCSSQSGHNTVSWYQQALGQGPQFIFQYYREEENGRGNFPPRFSGLQFPNYSSELNVNALELDDSALYLCASSRGTSGSYEQYFGPGTRLTVT.

This clonotype was detected only a few times. The chain couples TRBV2 to TRBJ2-7; 11 nucleotides match TRBD2. V gave up 9 bases and J gave up 5 bases; unmatched junction bases: 6. From germline, CDR1 is SNHLY and CDR2 FYNNEI. CDR3 length: 13 residues. This CDR3 is CASPGLAGHEQYF. The DNA for the CDR3 is TGTGCCAGTCCTGGACTAGCGGGCCACGAGCAGTACTTC.

The CDR3 nucleotides read TGTGCCAGCAGCTCCACAGGGGGCACGGACAATGAGCAGTTCTTC. This sequence encodes CASSSTGGTDNEQFF. The chain carries TRBV11-3 and TRBJ2-1, with 9 bases lining up with TRBD1. This CDR3 is 15 amino acids long. V dropped 4 bases and J dropped 5; count of bases not matched to a gene: 6. From germline, CDR1 is SGHNT and CDR2 YENEEA.

By sample fraction, this clonotype is medium-sized. The chain couples TRBV5-4 to TRBJ2-3; 7 nucleotides line up with TRBD2. The CDR3 is 15 amino acids. J lost 3 bases, V lost 1 base, and 5 bases had no gene match. Per the germline V gene, CDR1 is SGHNT and CDR2 is YYREEE (reference sequence). CDR3 nucleotide sequence: TGTGCCAGCAGCTTGCCGGTGGGAGGGACAGATACGCAGTATTTT. As protein: CASSLPVGGTDTQYF.

The genes are TRBV12-3 or TRBV12-4 and TRBJ2-1; 9 nucleotides align to TRBD2. The CDR3 totals 15 residues. The V and J ends lost 1 base and 6 bases, in that order; junction bases with no gene match: 4. The CDR3, as DNA: TGTGCCAGCAGTTTAGAAGCTAGCGGGGTCAATGAGCAGTTCTTC. Translation: CASSLEASGVNEQFF.

This clonotype occurred a few times. The chain joins TRBV11-2 to TRBJ2-2, with D perhaps matching TRBD1 (6 bases). The V end was cut by 3 bases, the J end by 6 bases, with 11 bases between. Germline V gene sequence: CDR1 SGHAT, CDR2 FQNNGV. The CDR3 is 14 residues long. For the CDR3, the DNA is TGTGCCAGCAGCTTCTTTCAGGGGTCCGGGGAGCTGTTTTTT. This sequence encodes CASSFFQGSGELFF. The whole variable domain, filled in from reference TRBV11-2 and TRBJ2-2, reads EAGVAQSPRYKIIEKRQSVAFWCNPISGHATLYWYQQILGQGPKLLIQFQNNGVVDDSQLPKDRFSAERLKGVDSTLKIQPAKLEDSAVYLCASSFFQGSGELFFGEGSRLTVL.

This clonotype was observed a few times. This chain joins TRBV7-9 and TRBJ2-2; D is perhaps TRBD1 (5 bases). The V and J ends lost 5 bases and 5 bases respectively, with 9 bases between them. Germline V gene data show CDR1 as SEHNR and CDR2 as FQNEAQ (reference sequence). The CDR3 consists of 13 residues. The CDR3 DNA reads TGTGCCAGCAGCGCCAGACAGACCGGGGAGCTGTTTTTT. Translated, it gives CASSARQTGELFF.

This rearrangement joins TRBV18 to TRBJ2-5; D unclear. The ends were cut back, 2 bases at V and 3 bases at J, with 7 bases in the middle. The CDR3 spans 13 residues. Germline lookup yields CDR1 KGHSH and CDR2 LQKENI. CDR3 in DNA: TGTGCCAGCTCACCAGGGTTCGAAGAGACCCAGTACTTC. It codes for CASSPGFEETQYF. The entire variable domain, with the rest obtained from reference TRBV18 and TRBJ2-5, is as follows: NAGVMQNPRHLVRRRGQEARLRCSPMKGHSHVYWYRQLPEEGLKFMVYLQKENIIDESGMPKERFSAEFPKEGPSILRIQQVVRGDSAAYFCASSPGFEETQYFGPGTRLLVL.

This clonotype was found a few times. CDR3 amino acids: CASSLRGQGYYGYTF. The CDR3 DNA is TGTGCCAGCAGTTTAAGGGGACAGGGGTACTATGGCTACACCTTC. V is TRBV27 and J is TRBJ1-2; 10 bases are shared with TRBD1. CDR3 size: 15 residues. Trimming cost V 2 bases and J 3 bases; bases outside gene matches: 3. Looked up from germline, CDR1 is MNHEY and CDR2 is SMNVEV (reference sequence).

The rearrangement uses TRBV10-3 and TRBJ1-1; D might be TRBD1 (5 bases). V shed 8 bases and J shed 5 bases, with 9 bases lying between them. This CDR3 region has 11 residues. The germline gives CDR1 ENHRY, CDR2 SYGVKD. DNA for the CDR3: TGTGCCATCTTGGGGGAGACTGAAGCTTTCTTT. This sequence encodes CAILGETEAFF.

This clonotype showed up just once. The chain combines TRBV19 with TRBJ2-2; D gene unclear. The germline V gene encodes CDR1 LNHDA and CDR2 SQIVND (reference sequence). The CDR3 covers 14 residues. Trimming left V 1 base short and J 3 bases short, with 6 bases between. CDR3 coding DNA: TGTGCCAGTAGTATAGCCAGAGACACCGGGGAGCTGTTTTTT. Its protein is CASSIARDTGELFF.

The V gene is TRBV15, the J gene TRBJ2-5; D unclear. This CDR3 is built from 12 residues. The germline V gene has CDR1 LNHNV and CDR2 YYDKDF (reference sequence). Trimming took 0 bases from V and 5 from J, leaving 4 bases between them. The CDR3 spells CATSREGETQYF. For the CDR3, the DNA is TGTGCCACCAGCAGAGAAGGGGAGACCCAGTACTTC.

CDR3 nucleotides: TGCGCCAGCAGCTTGGCAGGACAGGCCCTCAATGAGCAGTTCTTC. Amino acid sequence: CASSLAGQALNEQFF. This rearrangement joins TRBV5-1 to TRBJ2-1, with TRBD1 matching 7 bases. The germline CDR1 and CDR2 sequences are SGHRS and YFSETQ. CDR3 length: 15 residues. Trimming removed 0 bases from V and 6 bases from J; junction bases left unmatched: 6. The full variable domain, its missing parts supplied by reference TRBV5-1 and TRBJ2-1, is KAGVTQTPRYLIKTRGQQVTLSCSPISGHRSVSWYQQTPGQGLQFLFEYFSETQRNKGNFPGRFSGRQFSNSRSEMNVSTLELGDSALYLCASSLAGQALNEQFFGPGTRLTVL.

The chain has TRBV25-1 and TRBJ1-5, with a possible D match to TRBD1 (5 bases). Germline CDR1 and CDR2: MGHDK and SYGVNS. The V and J ends lost 8 bases and 3 bases respectively, with 11 bases between them. CDR3 size: 13 residues. The CDR3 loop is CASAAGYNQPQHF. DNA of the CDR3: TGTGCCAGCGCCGCAGGGTACAATCAGCCCCAGCATTTT.

This clonotype occurred a few times. This sequence joins TRBV19 and TRBJ2-2; the D gene is possibly TRBD2 (6 bases). The length of the CDR3 is 16 residues. V was cut by 7 bases and J by 4 bases, with 19 bases left in between. Germline lookup yields CDR1 LNHDA and CDR2 SQIVND (reference sequence). The CDR3 DNA follows: TGTGCCAGTAAGCCTCAACCAGCGGGCCTCACCGGGGAGCTGTTTTTT. Encoded protein: CASKPQPAGLTGELFF. The entire variable domain, with the rest obtained from reference TRBV19 and TRBJ2-2, is as follows: DGGITQSPKYLFRKEGQNVTLSCEQNLNHDAMYWYRQDPGQGLRLIYYSQIVNDFQKGDIAEGYSVSREKKESFPLTVTSAQKNPTAFYLCASKPQPAGLTGELFFGEGSRLTVL.

This sequence joins TRBV18 and TRBJ2-3; 8 bases line up with TRBD1. The trim removed 1 base at V and 4 bases at J, leaving 7 bases unmatched. CDR3 length equals 16 residues. Germline V gene data show CDR1 as KGHSH and CDR2 as LQKENI. CDR3 in amino acids: CASSPRQGRWADTQYF. DNA for the CDR3: TGTGCCAGCTCACCACGACAGGGGAGGTGGGCAGATACGCAGTATTTT.

This sequence joins TRBV5-4 and TRBJ2-2; 9 bases map to TRBD1. This CDR3 is built from 15 residues. V shed 3 bases and J 4 bases; nucleotides not matched to a gene: 4. CDR1 and CDR2 from the germline V gene are SGHNT and YYREEE (reference sequence). CDR3 residues: CASSWGQGFTGELFF. CDR3 in DNA: TGTGCCAGCAGCTGGGGACAGGGCTTCACCGGGGAGCTGTTTTTT. Together with reference TRBV5-4 and TRBJ2-2, the CDR3 gives the full variable domain: ETGVTQSPTHLIKTRGQQVTLRCSSQSGHNTVSWYQQALGQGPQFIFQYYREEENGRGNFPPRFSGLQFPNYSSELNVNALELDDSALYLCASSWGQGFTGELFFGEGSRLTVL.

V usage is TRBV5-4 and J usage is TRBJ2-5, with D perhaps matching TRBD2 (6 bases). Germline lookup yields CDR1 SGHNT and CDR2 YYREEE (reference sequence). The CDR3 loop spans 14 amino acids. V lost 4 bases and J 3 bases, leaving 13 bases between the germline ends. Here the CDR3 reads CASSPGGRKETQYF. The CDR3, as DNA: TGTGCCAGCAGCCCCGGGGGTAGAAAAGAGACCCAGTACTTC. Using reference TRBV5-4 and TRBJ2-5 for the parts outside the CDR3, the full variable domain is ETGVTQSPTHLIKTRGQQVTLRCSSQSGHNTVSWYQQALGQGPQFIFQYYREEENGRGNFPPRFSGLQFPNYSSELNVNALELDDSALYLCASSPGGRKETQYFGPGTRLLVL.

The chain recombines TRBV24-1 with TRBJ2-1; D could derive from TRBD1 or TRBD2 (5 bases each). CDR3 length equals 15 residues. Germline V gives CDR1 KGHDR, CDR2 SFDVKD. Trimming stripped 2 bases from V and 0 bases from J, with 7 bases between. The CDR3 nucleotides are TGTGCCACCAGTGATTCGGGACCCTCCTACAATGAGCAGTTCTTC. Its translation is CATSDSGPSYNEQFF.

The chain links TRBV4-2 to TRBJ2-2; 13 positions match TRBD2. Trimming cost V 1 base and J 7 bases; bases outside gene matches: 9. Germline lookup yields CDR1 LGHNA and CDR2 YNFKEQ. CDR3 length: 18 residues. Written as DNA, the CDR3 is TGTGCCAGCAGCCAAGCCCCACTAGCGGGAGGGCCGGTCGGGGAGCTGTTTTTT. It translates to CASSQAPLAGGPVGELFF.

In its sample, this clonotype was seen a few times. The gene calls are TRBV5-4 and TRBJ2-3; D not resolved. The germline V and J ends were trimmed by 1 base and 4 bases, with 10 bases remaining between them. From germline, CDR1 is SGHNT and CDR2 YYREEE (reference sequence). The CDR3 is made up of 14 amino acids. The CDR3 protein is CASSLSDAADTQYF. Written as DNA, the CDR3 is TGTGCCAGCAGCTTGTCCGACGCGGCAGATACGCAGTATTTT.

This sequence joins TRBV18 and TRBJ2-7; the D is unclear. This CDR3 contains 14 residues. V shed 1 base and J shed 2 bases, with 9 bases lying between them. Looked up from germline, CDR1 is KGHSH and CDR2 is LQKENI. CDR3 amino acids: CASSPLSGPYEQYF. As DNA, the CDR3 is TGTGCCAGCTCACCACTTTCAGGTCCCTACGAGCAGTACTTC.

In its sample, this clonotype was seen a few times. This chain connects TRBV9 to TRBJ2-1; D may be TRBD2 (6 bases). Trimming took 0 bases from V and 4 from J, leaving 14 bases between them. In germline, CDR1 is SGDLS, CDR2 YYNGEE. The CDR3 extends over 16 amino acids. CDR3 protein: CASSVELGLQYNEQFF. The DNA for the CDR3 is TGTGCCAGCAGCGTAGAACTCGGACTACAGTACAATGAGCAGTTCTTC.

Written as DNA, the CDR3 is TGTGCCAGCAGTGACGATCAGGGGGCAAATCAGCCCCAGCATTTT. Protein product: CASSDDQGANQPQHF. This chain connects TRBV2 to TRBJ1-5; 8 nucleotides line up with TRBD1. CDR1 and CDR2 (germline): SNHLY, FYNNEI. After removal of 3 bases from V and 4 bases from J, the junction contained 5 bases not matched to a gene. The CDR3 has 15 amino acids.